The text below deals with one T cell receptor (beta chain). Sequence at one end of the junction differs from germline and may be a read error. The data were obtained in a study of cytotoxic CD8 clonotypes in ibrutinib-treated CLL. The method was immunoSEQ multiplex PCR; TCRdb's version includes in-frame clones alone and lacks a portion of them. The data hold 160,000 or so clones, with about four fifths observed a single time. The sequence was collected from a human donor with chronic lymphocytic leukemia. Here the sequenced sample was PBMCs, taken after 24 months of ibrutinib treatment.

The CDR3 sequence: CASSQEPRGGLDTQYF. The CDR3 DNA sequence: TGCGCCAGCAGCCAAGAGCCTCGGGGGGGGTTAGATACGCAGTATTTT. This chain links TRBV5-4 with TRBJ2-3; 8 nucleotides agree with TRBD2. The germline V gene encodes CDR1 SGHNT and CDR2 YYREEE (reference sequence). The length of the CDR3 is 16 residues.